A selection of T cell receptor beta chains follows, all from one sample in a study of patients and donors after allogeneic stem cell transplantation. TCRdb re-called the RT-PCR reads with MiXCR, one entry per CDR3 protein. The repertoire holds about 160,000 distinct CDR3 sequences, with about 24% as singletons. Sequenced material: blood, either unsorted or a sorted T cell fraction (not recorded which). These receptors originate from a human donor who was either an allogeneic HSCT recipient or a stem cell or donor lymphocyte infusion donor (not recorded which). It is not recorded whose cells these are; they may come from a transplant donor. Both conserved end residues are part of each CDR3. A D gene is named only where the DNA matches it firmly. Size is stated for part of the rows, as once, few or many counts, or as a class when the clone is expanded.

CASSEYRAVRGNEKLFF,TGTGCCAGCAGTGAATATAGGGCGGTAAGAGGTAATGAAAAACTGTTTTTT,TRBV25-1,many,NA,TRBJ1-4
CASSPPGGSSYEQYF,TGTGCCAGCTCACCACCTGGTGGGAGCTCCTACGAGCAGTACTTC,TRBV18,NA,NA,TRBJ2-7
CAWSVHGDRKAFF,TGTGCCTGGAGTGTACACGGGGACAGGAAAGCTTTCTTT,TRBV30,few,TRBD1,TRBJ1-1
CASSTSDRADEQYF,TGTGCCAGCAGTACCTCGGACAGGGCGGACGAGCAGTACTTC,TRBV12-3/TRBV12-4,NA,TRBD1,TRBJ2-7
CSATRTANTEAFF,TGCAGTGCTACAAGGACAGCCAACACTGAAGCTTTCTTT,TRBV20-1,few,NA,TRBJ1-1
CASSLWDTDSPLHF,TGTGCCAGCAGCCTGTGGGACACTGATTCACCCCTCCACTTT,TRBV14,few,NA,TRBJ1-6
CAARGGTDTQYF,TGTGCCGCTCGGGGGGGCACAGATACGCAGTATTTT,TRBV6-2/TRBV6-3,few,TRBD2,TRBJ2-3
CASTIAVRGGENYGYTF,TGTGCCAGCACTATCGCGGTCAGGGGGGGAGAAAACTATGGCTACACCTTC,TRBV12-3/TRBV12-4,NA,TRBD1,TRBJ1-2
CASTEDRDNYEQYF,TGCGCCAGCACCGAAGACAGGGACAACTACGAGCAGTACTTC,TRBV5-1,NA,TRBD1,TRBJ2-7
CASRSGSSAGYTF,TGTGCCAGCAGGTCCGGGTCCTCGGCTGGCTACACCTTC,TRBV12-3/TRBV12-4,NA,NA,TRBJ1-2
CASVEGSSYEQYF,TGTGCCAGCGTGGAGGGGAGCTCCTACGAGCAGTACTTC,TRBV6-5,few,NA,TRBJ2-7
CASSTSGGSTEAFF,TGTGCCAGCAGCACCAGTGGGGGTTCTACTGAAGCTTTCTTT,TRBV12-3/TRBV12-4,NA,NA,TRBJ1-1
CAISETDRTNTGELFF,TGTGCCATCAGTGAAACGGACAGGACGAACACCGGGGAGCTGTTTTTT,TRBV10-3,NA,TRBD1,TRBJ2-2
CSVGQGVYEQYF,TGCAGCGTTGGGCAGGGGGTCTACGAGCAGTACTTC,TRBV29-1,NA,TRBD1,TRBJ2-7
CASMLEGEGGELFF,TGTGCCAGCATGTTAGAGGGAGAGGGCGGGGAGCTGTTTTTT,TRBV12-3/TRBV12-4,few,NA,TRBJ2-2
CATSDLREGTDTQYF,TGTGCCACCAGTGATTTGCGGGAGGGCACAGATACGCAGTATTTT,TRBV24-1,NA,TRBD2,TRBJ2-3
CASSLEPPGQGGSYGYTF,TGCGCCAGCAGCTTGGAACCTCCGGGACAGGGAGGAAGCTATGGCTACACCTTC,TRBV5-1,few,TRBD1,TRBJ1-2
CASSDISGNTIYF,TGTGCCAGCAGTGACATCTCTGGAAACACCATATATTTT,TRBV25-1,many,NA,TRBJ1-3
CASSLDSGMNTEAFF,TGTGCCAGCAGCTTAGACTCAGGGATGAACACTGAAGCTTTCTTT,TRBV11-2,NA,NA,TRBJ1-1
CASSSVTYYGYTF,TGCGCCAGCAGCAGCGTGACATACTATGGCTACACCTTC,TRBV5-1,NA,NA,TRBJ1-2
CSARGTSGSLGDTQYF,TGCAGTGCTAGAGGTACTAGCGGGTCCCTCGGGGATACGCAGTATTTT,TRBV20-1,NA,TRBD2,TRBJ2-3
CASSHSTLVETQYF,TGTGCCAGCAGCCATTCCACCCTGGTCGAGACCCAGTACTTC,TRBV12-3/TRBV12-4,NA,NA,TRBJ2-5
CSTRQGANEQFF,TGCAGTACTCGACAGGGTGCCAATGAGCAGTTCTTC,TRBV20-1,NA,TRBD1,TRBJ2-1
CASSLEGPPREQFF,TGTGCCAGTAGTCTGGAGGGGCCCCCTCGGGAGCAGTTCTTC,TRBV19,few,NA,TRBJ2-1
CSVDLADSYEQYF,TGCAGCGTTGACCTAGCGGACTCCTACGAGCAGTACTTC,TRBV29-1,NA,TRBD2,TRBJ2-7
CASSSITAYEQYF,TGTGCCAGCAGCTCAATTACGGCCTACGAGCAGTACTTC,TRBV6-6,NA,NA,TRBJ2-7
CASSSPGPLSSGNTIYF,TGTGCCAGCAGTTCACCGGGACCGCTTAGCTCTGGAAACACCATATATTTT,TRBV12-3/TRBV12-4,NA,NA,TRBJ1-3
CSAHIPGFGNTIYF,TGCAGCGCACACATACCAGGGTTTGGAAACACCATATATTTT,TRBV29-1,many,NA,TRBJ1-3
CSAGLAGVETQYF,TGCAGTGCAGGACTAGCGGGGGTTGAGACCCAGTACTTC,TRBV20-1,few,TRBD2,TRBJ2-5
CASTLTTGVGYTF,TGTGCCAGCACCTTGACCACAGGGGTTGGCTACACCTTC,TRBV12-3/TRBV12-4,NA,TRBD1,TRBJ1-2
CASSPASDADTQYF,TGTGCCAGCAGTCCCGCCAGCGACGCAGATACGCAGTATTTT,TRBV12-3/TRBV12-4,few,NA,TRBJ2-3
CASSFTRDRAWGYGYTF,TGCGCCAGCAGCTTTACAAGGGACAGGGCCTGGGGCTATGGCTACACCTTC,TRBV5-1,many,TRBD1,TRBJ1-2
CASSDKEDRGGSPLHF,TGTGCCAGCAGCGACAAAGAGGACAGGGGTGGTTCACCCCTCCACTTT,TRBV9,NA,TRBD1,TRBJ1-6
CASSPGQGRTNYGYTF,TGCGCCAGCAGCCCAGGACAGGGGAGGACTAACTATGGCTACACCTTC,TRBV5-1,NA,TRBD1,TRBJ1-2
CSARDVRGGETEAFF,TGCAGTGCTAGAGATGTCAGGGGAGGCGAGACTGAAGCTTTCTTT,TRBV20-1,NA,NA,TRBJ1-1
CASSTGGRDTQYF,TGTGCCAGCAGTACGGGGGGGCGAGATACGCAGTATTTT,TRBV12-3/TRBV12-4,NA,TRBD2,TRBJ2-3
CASGLVLPKTSYEQYF,TGTGCTAGTGGTTTGGTACTGCCGAAGACGTCCTACGAGCAGTACTTC,TRBV12-5,few,NA,TRBJ2-7
CSVGVGYEQYF,TGCAGCGTTGGCGTCGGCTACGAGCAGTACTTC,TRBV29-1,few,NA,TRBJ2-7
CATQGTWAGGYTF,TGTGCCACGCAAGGGACGTGGGCGGGTGGCTACACCTTC,TRBV12-3/TRBV12-4,NA,NA,TRBJ1-2
CASSQFQRSDNEQFF,TGCGCCAGCAGCCAATTCCAGCGGAGCGACAATGAGCAGTTCTTC,TRBV4-3,few,NA,TRBJ2-1
CASSPGTGAPNYGYTF,TGTGCCAGCAGCCCCGGGACAGGGGCCCCTAACTATGGCTACACCTTC,TRBV6-5,many,TRBD1,TRBJ1-2